This T cell receptor (beta chain) came from a study of beta chain features in type 1 diabetes. This CDR3 region has 15 residues. After removal of 2 bases from V and 1 base from J, the junction contained 5 bases not matched to a gene. CDR1 MNHNY and CDR2 SVGAGI come from the germline V gene (reference sequence). With regard to this clone: The antigen is undetermined.

Study results and caveats: Shortening that was moderate but significant affected the TCRB CDR3s of Type 1 diabetes patients in all four CD4+ subsets.

All of the isolated RNA was reverse transcribed, so expressed TCRB transcripts were sequenced. Generated by immunoSEQ multiplex PCR, the TCRdb table keeps only in-frame clones and is missing some. This sample has about 650,000 clones, with approximately 13% found just once. The genes are TRBV6-6 and TRBJ2-7, with TRBD1 matching over 7 bases. The source of this sequence is a man aged 25 to 40 with type 1 diabetes. The specimen was naive CD4+ T cells from blood. The CDR3 coding sequence is TGTGCCAGCAGTTACGGGACAGCACTTTCCTACGAGCAGTACTTC. Amino acid sequence: CASSYGTALSYEQYF.